The clone carrying this T cell receptor (beta chain) was seen only once. The antigen is not known. The germline gives CDR1 MNHNS, CDR2 SASEGT. The CDR3 is made up of 13 amino acids. The V segment lost 10 bases and the J segment 8 bases; nucleotides outside the gene matches: 4. Sequenced by immunoSEQ multiplex PCR; TCRdb stores in-frame clones only, minus some. The sample contains roughly 1,100,000 clones, around 75% of which appear only once. The data belong to a study of shared clonotypes between healthy human individuals. For the study at large: There were three CD4 naive, three CD4 memory, two CD8 naive and one CD8 memory plates per donor.

The study, taken as a whole, reports: Depth of sequencing was expected to influence donor clonotype sharing.

The sequencing sample was made of memory CD4+ T cells sorted from blood. Subset: CD45RA-negative fraction. This chain connects TRBV6-1 to TRBJ2-2, with 13 bases fitting TRBD2. This receptor was taken from a man aged 18-30 years in good health. The CDR3 nucleotides are TGTGCCACCAGACTAGCGGGGGGTGGGGAGCTGTTTTTT. This encodes CATRLAGGGELFF.